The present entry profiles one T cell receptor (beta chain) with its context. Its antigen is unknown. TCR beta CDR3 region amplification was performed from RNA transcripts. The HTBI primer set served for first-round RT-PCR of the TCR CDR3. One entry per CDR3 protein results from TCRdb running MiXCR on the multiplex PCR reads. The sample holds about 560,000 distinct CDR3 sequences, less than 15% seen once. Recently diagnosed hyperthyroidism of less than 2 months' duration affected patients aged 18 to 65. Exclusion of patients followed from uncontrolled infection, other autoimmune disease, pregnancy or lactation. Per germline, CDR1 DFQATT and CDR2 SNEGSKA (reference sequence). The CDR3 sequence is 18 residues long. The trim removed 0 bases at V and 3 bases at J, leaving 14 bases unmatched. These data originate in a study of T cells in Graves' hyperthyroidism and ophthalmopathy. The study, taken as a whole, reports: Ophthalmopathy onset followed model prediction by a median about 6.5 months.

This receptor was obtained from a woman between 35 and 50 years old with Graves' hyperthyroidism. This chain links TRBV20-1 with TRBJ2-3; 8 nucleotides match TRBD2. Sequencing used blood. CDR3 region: CSARDFRVERELTDTQYF. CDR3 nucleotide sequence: TGCAGTGCTAGAGATTTCCGCGTAGAGCGGGAGTTGACAGATACGCAGTATTTT.